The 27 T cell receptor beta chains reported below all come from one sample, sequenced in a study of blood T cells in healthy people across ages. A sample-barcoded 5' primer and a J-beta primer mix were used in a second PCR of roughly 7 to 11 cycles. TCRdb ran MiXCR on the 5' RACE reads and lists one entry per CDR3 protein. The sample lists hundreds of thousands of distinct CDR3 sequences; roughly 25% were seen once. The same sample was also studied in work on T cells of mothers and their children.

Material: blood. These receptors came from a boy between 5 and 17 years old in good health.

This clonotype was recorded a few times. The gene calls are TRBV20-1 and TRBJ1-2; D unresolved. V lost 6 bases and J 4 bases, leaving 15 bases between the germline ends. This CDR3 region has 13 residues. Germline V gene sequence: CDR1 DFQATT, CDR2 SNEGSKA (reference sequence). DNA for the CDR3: TGCAGTGCCAACGGCGGAGTTCTCTATGGCTACACCTTC. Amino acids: CSANGGVLYGYTF.

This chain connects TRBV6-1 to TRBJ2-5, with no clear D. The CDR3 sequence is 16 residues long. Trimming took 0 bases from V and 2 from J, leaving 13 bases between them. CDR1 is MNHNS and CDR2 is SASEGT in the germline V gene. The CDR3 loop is CASSEAPAILQETQYF. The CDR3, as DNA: TGTGCCAGCAGTGAAGCACCAGCCATTTTACAAGAGACCCAGTACTTC.

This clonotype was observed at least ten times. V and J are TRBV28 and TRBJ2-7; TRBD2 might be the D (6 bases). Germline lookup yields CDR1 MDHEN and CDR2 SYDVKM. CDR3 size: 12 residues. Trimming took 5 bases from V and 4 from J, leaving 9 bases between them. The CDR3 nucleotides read TGTGCCAGCAGTCCTGGACTATACGAGCAGTACTTC. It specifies CASSPGLYEQYF.

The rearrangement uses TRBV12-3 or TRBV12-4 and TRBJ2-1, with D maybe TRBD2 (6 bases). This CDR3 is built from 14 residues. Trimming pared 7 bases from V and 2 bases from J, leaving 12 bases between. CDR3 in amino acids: CASKAGTAYNEQFF. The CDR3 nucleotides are TGTGCCAGCAAAGCCGGGACTGCCTACAATGAGCAGTTCTTC.

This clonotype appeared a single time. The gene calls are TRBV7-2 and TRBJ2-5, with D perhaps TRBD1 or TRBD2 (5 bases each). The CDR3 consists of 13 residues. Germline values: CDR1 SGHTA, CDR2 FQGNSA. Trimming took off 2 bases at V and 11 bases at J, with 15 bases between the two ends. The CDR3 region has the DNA TGTGCCAGCAGCTTATCGGGGCAAGGTCAGCAGTACTTC. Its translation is CASSLSGQGQQYF. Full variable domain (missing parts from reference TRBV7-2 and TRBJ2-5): GAGVSQSPSNKVTEKGKDVELRCDPISGHTALYWYRQSLGQGLEFLIYFQGNSAPDKSGLPSDRFSAERTGGSVSTLTIQRTQQEDSAVYLCASSLSGQGQQYFGPGTRLLVL.

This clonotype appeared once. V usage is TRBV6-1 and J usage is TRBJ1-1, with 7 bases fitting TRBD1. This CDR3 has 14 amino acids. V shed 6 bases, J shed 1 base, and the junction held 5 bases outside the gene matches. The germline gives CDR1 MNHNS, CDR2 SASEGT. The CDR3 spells CASRVTGTNTEAFF. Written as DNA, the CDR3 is TGTGCCAGCAGGGTGACAGGGACGAACACTGAAGCTTTCTTT.

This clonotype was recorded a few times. This CDR3 is CASSFSGMVAGANVLTF. For the CDR3, the DNA is TGTGCCAGCAGCTTCAGCGGGATGGTGGCTGGGGCCAACGTCCTGACTTTC. The chain uses TRBV11-2 and TRBJ2-6; 7 bases align to TRBD2. Germline CDR1 SGHAT, CDR2 FQNNGV. The CDR3 has 17 amino acids. V lost 3 bases, J lost 2 bases, and 7 bases stayed unmatched. The full variable domain, in which reference TRBV11-2 and TRBJ2-6 provide the parts outside the CDR3, is EAGVAQSPRYKIIEKRQSVAFWCNPISGHATLYWYQQILGQGPKLLIQFQNNGVVDDSQLPKDRFSAERLKGVDSTLKIQPAKLEDSAVYLCASSFSGMVAGANVLTFGAGSRLTVL.

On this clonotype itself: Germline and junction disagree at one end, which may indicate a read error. The CDR3 nucleotides read TGTGCCAGCAGCTTGGGGGTCAATGAGCGGTTCTTC. Encoded protein: CASSLGVNERFF. V gene TRBV7-9 combines with J gene TRBJ2-1; D tentatively fits TRBD1 or TRBD2 (5 bases each). The CDR3 consists of 12 residues. CDR1 and CDR2 (germline): SEHNR, FQNEAQ (reference sequence).

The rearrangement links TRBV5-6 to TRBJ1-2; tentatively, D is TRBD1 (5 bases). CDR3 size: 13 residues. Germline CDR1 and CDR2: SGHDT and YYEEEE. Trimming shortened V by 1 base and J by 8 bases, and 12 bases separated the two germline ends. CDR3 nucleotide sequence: TGTGCCAGCAGCTTGCTGGGGGTTTACGGCTACACCTTC. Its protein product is CASSLLGVYGYTF.

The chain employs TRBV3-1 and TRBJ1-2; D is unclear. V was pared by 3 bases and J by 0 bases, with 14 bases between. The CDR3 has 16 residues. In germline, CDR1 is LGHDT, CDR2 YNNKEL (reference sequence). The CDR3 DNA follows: TGTGCCAGCAGCCAGCCGGGTTCGGTGACTAACTATGGCTACACCTTC. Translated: CASSQPGSVTNYGYTF.

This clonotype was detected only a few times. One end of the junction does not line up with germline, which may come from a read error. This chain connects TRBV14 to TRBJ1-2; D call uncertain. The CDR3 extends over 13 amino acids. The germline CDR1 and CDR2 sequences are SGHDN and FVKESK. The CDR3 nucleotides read TGTGCCAGCACCCAAAATCTCGGGGATTCCTACACCTTC. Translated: CASTQNLGDSYTF.

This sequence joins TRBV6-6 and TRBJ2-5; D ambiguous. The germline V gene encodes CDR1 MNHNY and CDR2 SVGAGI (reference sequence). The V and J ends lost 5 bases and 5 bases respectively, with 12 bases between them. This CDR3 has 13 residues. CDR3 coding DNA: TGTGCCAGCAGTCGGACCACGACGGAGACCCAGTACTTC. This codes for CASSRTTTETQYF.

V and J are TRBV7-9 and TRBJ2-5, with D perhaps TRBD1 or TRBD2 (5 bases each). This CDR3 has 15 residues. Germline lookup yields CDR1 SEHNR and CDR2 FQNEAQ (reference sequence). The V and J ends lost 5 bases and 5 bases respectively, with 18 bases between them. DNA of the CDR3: TGTGCCAGCAGCCCCGTCGGGGCGGGTATTGAGACCCAGTACTTC. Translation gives CASSPVGAGIETQYF.

The CDR3 reads CASSQGLLAGGEETQYF. The CDR3 DNA reads as TGCGCCAGCAGCCAAGGCTTACTAGCGGGCGGGGAAGAGACCCAGTACTTC. The rearrangement uses TRBV4-1 and TRBJ2-5, with 9 bases identical to TRBD2. Germline V gives CDR1 MGHRA, CDR2 YSYEKL. With V trimmed by 1 base and J by 3 bases, 9 bases remained unmatched. This CDR3 spans 17 amino acids.

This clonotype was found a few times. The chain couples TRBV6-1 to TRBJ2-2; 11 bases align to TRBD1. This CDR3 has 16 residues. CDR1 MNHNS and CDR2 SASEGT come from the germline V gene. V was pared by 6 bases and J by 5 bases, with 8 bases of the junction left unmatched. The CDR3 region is CASRVGQGAGTGELFF. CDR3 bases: TGTGCCAGCAGGGTAGGACAGGGGGCCGGTACCGGGGAGCTGTTTTTT.

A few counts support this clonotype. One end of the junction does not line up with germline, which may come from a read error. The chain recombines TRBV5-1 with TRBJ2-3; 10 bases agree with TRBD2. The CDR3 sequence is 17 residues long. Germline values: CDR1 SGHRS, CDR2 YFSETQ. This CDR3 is CAGSLALAGAFTDTQYF. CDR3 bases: TGCGCCGGCAGCTTGGCTCTAGCGGGGGCCTTTACAGATACGCAGTATTTT. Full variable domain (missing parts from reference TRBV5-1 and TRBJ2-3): KAGVTQTPRYLIKTRGQQVTLSCSPISGHRSVSWYQQTPGQGLQFLFEYFSETQRNKGNFPGRFSGRQFSNSRSEMNVSTLELGDSALYLCAGSLALAGAFTDTQYFGPGTRLTVL.

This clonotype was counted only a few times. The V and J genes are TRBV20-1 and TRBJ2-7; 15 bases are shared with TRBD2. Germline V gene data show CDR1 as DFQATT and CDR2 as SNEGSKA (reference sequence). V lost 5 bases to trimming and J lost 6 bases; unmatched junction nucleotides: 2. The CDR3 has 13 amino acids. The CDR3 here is CSARTSGRGEQYF. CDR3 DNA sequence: TGCAGTGCTCGGACTAGCGGGAGGGGCGAGCAGTACTTC.

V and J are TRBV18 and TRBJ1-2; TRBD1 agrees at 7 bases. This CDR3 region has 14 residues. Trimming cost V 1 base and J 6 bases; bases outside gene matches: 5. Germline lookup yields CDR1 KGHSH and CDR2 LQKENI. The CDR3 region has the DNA TGTGCCAGCTCACCACTCGACAGGGCTAATGGCTACACCTTC. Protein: CASSPLDRANGYTF.

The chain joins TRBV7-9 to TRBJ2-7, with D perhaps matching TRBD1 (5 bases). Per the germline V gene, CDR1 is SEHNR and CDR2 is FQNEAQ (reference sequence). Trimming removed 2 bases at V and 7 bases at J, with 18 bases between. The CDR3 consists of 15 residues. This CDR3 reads CASSLPQGGAEEQYF. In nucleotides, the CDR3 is TGTGCCAGCAGCTTACCCCAGGGTGGGGCTGAGGAGCAGTACTTC.

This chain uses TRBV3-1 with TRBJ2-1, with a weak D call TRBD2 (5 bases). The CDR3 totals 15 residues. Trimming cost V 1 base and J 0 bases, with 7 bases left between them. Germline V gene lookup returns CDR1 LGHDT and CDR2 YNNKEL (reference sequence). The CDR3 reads CASSQGDYSYNEQFF. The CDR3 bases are TGTGCCAGCAGCCAAGGTGACTACTCCTACAATGAGCAGTTCTTC.

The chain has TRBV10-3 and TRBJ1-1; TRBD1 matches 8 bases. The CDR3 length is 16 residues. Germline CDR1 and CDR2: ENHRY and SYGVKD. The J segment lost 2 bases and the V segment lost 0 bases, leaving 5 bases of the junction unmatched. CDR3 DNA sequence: TGTGCCATCAGTGAGTCGAAACAGGGGGAAAACACTGAAGCTTTCTTT. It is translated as CAISESKQGENTEAFF.

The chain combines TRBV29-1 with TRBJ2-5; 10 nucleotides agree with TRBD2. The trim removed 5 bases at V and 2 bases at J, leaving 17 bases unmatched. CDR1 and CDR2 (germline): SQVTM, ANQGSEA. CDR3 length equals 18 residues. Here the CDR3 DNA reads TGCAGCGTTTCGGAGACTTTCCCCGGACTAGCGGAGCAAGAGACCCAGTACTTC. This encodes CSVSETFPGLAEQETQYF.

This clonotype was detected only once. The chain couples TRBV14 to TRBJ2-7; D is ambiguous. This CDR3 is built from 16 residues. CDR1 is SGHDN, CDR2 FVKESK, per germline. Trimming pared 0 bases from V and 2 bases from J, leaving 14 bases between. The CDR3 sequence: CASSQDRVTRAYEQYF. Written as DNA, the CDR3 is TGTGCCAGCAGCCAAGATCGGGTGACGAGAGCCTACGAGCAGTACTTC.

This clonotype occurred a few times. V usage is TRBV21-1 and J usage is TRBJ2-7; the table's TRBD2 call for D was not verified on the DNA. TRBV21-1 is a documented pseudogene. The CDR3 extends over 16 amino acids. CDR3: CASSKDIQGQRYEQYF. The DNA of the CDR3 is TGTGCCAGCAGCAAAGACATACAGGGACAGCGGTACGAGCAGTACTTC.

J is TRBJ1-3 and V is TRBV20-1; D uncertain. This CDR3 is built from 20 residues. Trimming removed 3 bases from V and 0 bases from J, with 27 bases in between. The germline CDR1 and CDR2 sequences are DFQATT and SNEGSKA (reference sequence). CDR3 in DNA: TGCAGTGCTAGCCTATACAAGGGTCCTCCTACAGTGCTCTCTGGAAACACCATATATTTT. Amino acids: CSASLYKGPPTVLSGNTIYF.

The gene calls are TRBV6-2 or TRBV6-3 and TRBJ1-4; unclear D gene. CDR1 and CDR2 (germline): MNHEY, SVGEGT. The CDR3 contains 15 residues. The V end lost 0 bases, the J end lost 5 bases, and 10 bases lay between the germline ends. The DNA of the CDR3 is TGTGCCAGCAGTTACTCGGGAGGAGCGAATGAAAAACTGTTTTTT. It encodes CASSYSGGANEKLFF.

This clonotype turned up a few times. This chain's CDR3 is CASSLGGLDRHEQFF. The CDR3 nucleotides are TGTGCCAGCAGCTTGGGGGGACTGGACCGGCATGAGCAGTTCTTC. This chain connects TRBV7-9 to TRBJ2-1, with D possibly being TRBD2 (6 bases). The CDR3 runs to 15 residues. The germline CDR1 and CDR2 sequences are SEHNR and FQNEAQ (reference sequence). Trimming pared 3 bases from V and 8 bases from J, leaving 17 bases between.